This TCR beta chain was observed in a study of blood T cells in healthy people across ages. The CDR3 runs to 13 residues. V dropped 4 bases and J dropped 3 bases, with 9 bases sitting between them. Germline-derived CDR1 and CDR2 are LNHDA and SQIVND (reference sequence). The second PCR ran roughly 7 to 12 cycles with a sample-barcoded 5' primer and J-beta primers. From the 5' RACE reads, TCRdb called clonotypes with MiXCR, one entry per CDR3 protein. The sample has some 930,000 distinct CDR3 sequences; 29% are singletons. These same records also appear under a second study, on T cells of mothers and their children. That report adds: Each mother gave over 8.5 million TCR beta CDR3 reads; each child, about 2.9 million.

The sequence derives from a woman in her thirties or forties in good health. The specimen sequenced was blood. The chain carries TRBV19 and TRBJ1-1; tentatively, D is TRBD1 (5 bases). The CDR3 sequence is CASSTQGDTEAFF. CDR3 sequence (DNA): TGTGCCAGTAGTACCCAGGGAGACACTGAAGCTTTCTTT.